This T cell receptor beta chain was sequenced in a study of T cell repertoires in cytomegalovirus infection (dated by TCRdb to the late 2010s). Broadly, across the study: Donor HLA type was relevant to the analysis, as public TCR beta signatures indicated carriage of CMV infection together with the matching HLA type. The paper's findings and limits, for the study overall: Cumulative frequency of public TCR beta family members discriminated carriers of CMV infection plus the relevant HLA type in this cohort and an independent approximately 370-donor cohort. The ex vivo response was dominated by HLA-C-restricted CMV-specific TCR beta clonotypes, which also provided the single most frequent clonotype in two of eight donors.

This clonotype was counted at least ten times. What this receptor recognizes is not known. Within one base of it there is no much larger clone, and no base qualities were kept. Instrument on record: Illumina HiSeq 1500. The public reads were quality trimmed at Q25 with fastp and then assembled into clones with MiXCR by TCRdb, keeping productive beta chains. Each CDR3 protein appears once, grouped with its most common genes and DNA. Across this sample there are roughly 500,000 distinct CDR3 sequences, with about 15% seen only once. Under 30% of the sample belongs to the ten largest clones. The CDR3, cysteine through phenylalanine, is 18 amino acids long. Only the CDR3 portion is preserved as DNA: 54 bases, with reading frame beginning at the first base. Trimmed from V: 5 bases; trimmed from J: 2 bases; junction bases lacking a gene match: 11. The CDR1 and CDR2 encoded by the germline V gene are MDHEN and SYDVKM.

The TCR was taken from a human donor in good health (CMV status not recorded). Some clones in this sample may be carry-over from other donors' samples. The V gene is TRBV28 and the J gene is TRBJ2-5, with 13 central nucleotides matching TRBD2. Sequenced: CD8+ T cells from PBMCs. The nucleotides are TGTGCCAGCAGTCCTTTACGACTAGCGGGAGGCGGGCAAGAGACCCAGTACTTC. This gives the protein CASSPLRLAGGGQETQYF. The full variable domain, completed from the reference TRBV28 and TRBJ2-5 proteins outside the CDR3, reads DVKVTQSSRYLVKRTGEKVFLECVQDMDHENMFWYRQDPGLGLRLIYFSYDVKMKEKGDIPEGYSVSREKKERFSLILESASTNQTSMYLCASSPLRLAGGGQETQYFGPGTRLLVL.